These T cell receptor beta chains were read from a single sample in a study of T-cell reconstitution after alpha-beta-depleted transplantation in children. TCRdb recomputed calls from the PCR reads with MiXCR, one row per CDR3 protein. The sample carries 750,000 to 950,000 distinct CDR3 sequences, approximately 15% recorded once. This sample comprised PBMCs, mostly from graft donor cells, obtained 360 days after TCRalphabeta/CD19-depleted stem cell transplant. These receptors were taken from a male patient under 18 who had a stem cell transplant for acute lymphoblastic leukemia, so the T cells may come from the graft donor. Each CDR3 is given with its conserved first and last residue. D genes are given only for firm matches. Expanded clones get a size class; other rows say once, few or many, or leave the size out.

clone size	V gene	J gene	D gene	CDR3 length	CDR3 DNA	CDR3 protein
-	TRBV20-1	TRBJ2-7	TRBD1	14	TGCAGTGCTAGGACGGACAGGGGGGTCTACGAGCAGTACTTC	CSARTDRGVYEQYF
-	TRBV18	TRBJ2-1	-	15	TGTGCCAGCTCACCCAACCCAGGGGTGAAGAATGAGCAGTTCTTC	CASSPNPGVKNEQFF
few	TRBV29-1	TRBJ2-3	-	15	TGCAGCGTTGAGTTCCTAGCCGCTGTGACAGATACGCAGTATTTT	CSVEFLAAVTDTQYF
-	TRBV7-9	TRBJ1-1	TRBD1	14	TGTGCCAGCAGCTTATACAGGGGTTACACTGAAGCTTTCTTT	CASSLYRGYTEAFF
few	TRBV5-1	TRBJ1-5	-	17	TGCGCCAGCAGCCTCCTCGGGACCCTTAATAGCAATCAGCCCCAGCATTTT	CASSLLGTLNSNQPQHF
-	TRBV19	TRBJ2-1	TRBD2	14	TGTGCCAGTAGTTTCGCTAGCGGGTACAATGAGCAGTTCTTC	CASSFASGYNEQFF
once	TRBV18	TRBJ2-2	-	16	TGTGCCAGCTCACCATTTGGAGGGCCGAACACCGGGGAGCTGTTTTTT	CASSPFGGPNTGELFF
few	TRBV7-9	TRBJ1-1	-	15	TGTGCCAGCAGCTTAGCGCCCCCTAGGGACTCTGAAGCTTTCTTT	CASSLAPPRDSEAFF
-	TRBV5-8	TRBJ2-2	TRBD2	16	TGTGCCAGCAGCTTGGGGACCGGGAGGGACTCCGGGGAGCTGTTTTTT	CASSLGTGRDSGELFF
-	TRBV9	TRBJ2-6	-	15	TGTGCCAGCAGCGTGTTCCAGTCTGGGGCCAACGTCCTGACTTTC	CASSVFQSGANVLTF
few	TRBV12-3/TRBV12-4	TRBJ1-4	-	14	TGTGCCAGCAGTTTAGTCGGGGGGGGCGAAAAACTGTTTTTT	CASSLVGGGEKLFF
many	TRBV20-1	TRBJ2-5	-	12	TGCAGTGTTAGGCCCCTCCAAGAGACCCAGTACTTC	CSVRPLQETQYF
-	TRBV20-1	TRBJ2-7	-	13	TGCAGTGCTAGACGGGAGAATCTCTACGAGCAGTACTTC	CSARRENLYEQYF
many	TRBV20-1	TRBJ1-2	-	12	TGCAGTGCTAGAGATGACCTGCGGGGCTACACCTTC	CSARDDLRGYTF
-	TRBV19	TRBJ2-1	-	14	TGTGCCAGTAGTATGGGGGTAGCGTCGATTGAGCAGTTCTTC	CASSMGVASIEQFF